The 6 T cell receptor beta chains in this list originate from one sample, sequenced in a study of blood T cell repertoires in COVID-19. Generated by immunoSEQ multiplex PCR, the TCRdb table keeps only in-frame clones and is missing some. This sample has roughly 250,000 clones, with roughly 80% found just once. Sequenced sample: peripheral blood. The receptors derive from a woman between 40 and 50 years old with active or convalescent COVID-19.

This chain connects TRBV30 to TRBJ2-7, with 11 bases aligning to TRBD2. Germline values: CDR1 GTSNPN, CDR2 SVGIG (reference sequence). The CDR3 totals 14 residues. With V trimmed by 2 bases and J by 3 bases, 3 bases remained unmatched. CDR3 DNA: TGTGCCTGGAGTTTAGCGGGGGGGTTCTACGAGCAGTACTTC. This encodes CAWSLAGGFYEQYF.

V is TRBV10-3 and J is TRBJ1-6; TRBD1 might be the D (6 bases). V gave up 6 bases and J gave up 5 bases, with 14 bases separating them. The CDR3 spans 15 residues. Germline values: CDR1 ENHRY, CDR2 SYGVKD. CDR3 in DNA: TGTGCCATCAGCGAAGAGACAGGAGATAATTCACCCCTCCACTTT. Amino acids: CAISEETGDNSPLHF.

This chain links TRBV7-9 with TRBJ2-3, with D possibly matching TRBD1 (6 bases). Germline loops: CDR1 SEHNR, CDR2 FQNEAQ (reference sequence). CDR3 length: 13 residues. With 4 bases removed from V and 4 bases from J, the gap between germline ends came to 9 bases. CDR3 coding DNA: TGTGCCAGCAGCTCGACAGGAGCAGATACGCAGTATTTT. This gives the protein CASSSTGADTQYF.

This sequence joins TRBV5-1 and TRBJ2-3; 8 positions match TRBD2. Trimming at V came to 7 bases and at J to 3 bases, leaving 16 bases not matched to a gene. The CDR3 covers 17 residues. Germline-derived CDR1 and CDR2 are SGHRS and YFSETQ. The CDR3 spells CASGTGSGGKRTDTQYF. The CDR3 bases are TGCGCCAGCGGGACGGGGAGCGGGGGCAAACGAACAGATACGCAGTATTTT.

The V and J genes are TRBV6-5 and TRBJ2-1; TRBD2 aligns across 11 bases. The CDR3 is 13 amino acids. Looked up from germline, CDR1 is MNHEY and CDR2 is SVGAGI. The ends lost 11 bases at V and 7 bases at J; junction bases unmatched: 7. The CDR3 DNA is TGTGCCGGGGGACTAGCGGCCTTAAATGAGCAGTTCTTC. Its translation is CAGGLAALNEQFF.

The chain has TRBV29-1 and TRBJ2-3; D not certain. CDR3 size: 12 residues. V was pared by 3 bases and J by 6 bases, with 10 bases between. Germline assignment: CDR1 SQVTM and CDR2 ANQGSEA. For the CDR3, the DNA is TGCAGCGTTGATCTGGTGGCCGATACGCAGTATTTT. Its protein product is CSVDLVADTQYF.